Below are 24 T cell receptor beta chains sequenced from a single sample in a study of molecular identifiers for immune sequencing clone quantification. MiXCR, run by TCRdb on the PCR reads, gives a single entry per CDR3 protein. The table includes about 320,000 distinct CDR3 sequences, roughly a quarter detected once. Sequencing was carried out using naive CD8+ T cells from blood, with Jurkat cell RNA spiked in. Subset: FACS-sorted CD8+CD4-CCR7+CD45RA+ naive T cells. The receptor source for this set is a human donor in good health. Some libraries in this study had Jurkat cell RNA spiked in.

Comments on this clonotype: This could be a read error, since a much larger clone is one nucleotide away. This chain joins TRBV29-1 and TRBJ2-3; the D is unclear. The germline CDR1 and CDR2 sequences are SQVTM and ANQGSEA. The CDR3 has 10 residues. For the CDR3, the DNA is TGCAGCGTTAGGATGGATACGCTGTATTTT. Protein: CSVRMDTLYF.

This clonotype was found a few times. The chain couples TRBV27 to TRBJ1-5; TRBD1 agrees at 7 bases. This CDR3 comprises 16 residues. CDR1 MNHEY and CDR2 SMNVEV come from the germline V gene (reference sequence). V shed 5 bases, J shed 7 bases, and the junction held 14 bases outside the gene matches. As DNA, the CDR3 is TGTGCCAGCAGTCACAGAGGCTCTAGGGGGCGGCAGCCCCAGCATTTT. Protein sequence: CASSHRGSRGRQPQHF.

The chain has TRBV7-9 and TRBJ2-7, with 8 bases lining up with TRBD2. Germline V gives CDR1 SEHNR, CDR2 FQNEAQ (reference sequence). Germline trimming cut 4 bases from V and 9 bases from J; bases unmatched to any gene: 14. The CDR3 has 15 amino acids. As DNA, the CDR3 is TGTGCCAGCAGCTCTCCCGGGGGGGCGCTGAACGCGCAGTACTTC. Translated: CASSSPGGALNAQYF. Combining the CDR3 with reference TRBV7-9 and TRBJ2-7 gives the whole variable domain DTGVSQNPRHKITKRGQNVTFRCDPISEHNRLYWYRQTLGQGPEFLTYFQNEAQLEKSRLLSDRFSAERPKGSFSTLEIQRTEQGDSAMYLCASSSPGGALNAQYFGPGTRLTVT.

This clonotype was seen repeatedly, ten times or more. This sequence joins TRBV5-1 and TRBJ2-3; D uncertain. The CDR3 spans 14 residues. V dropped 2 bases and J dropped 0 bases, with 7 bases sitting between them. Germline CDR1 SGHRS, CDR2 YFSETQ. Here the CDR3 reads CASSFDVSTDTQYF. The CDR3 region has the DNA TGCGCCAGCAGCTTTGATGTTAGCACAGATACGCAGTATTTT.

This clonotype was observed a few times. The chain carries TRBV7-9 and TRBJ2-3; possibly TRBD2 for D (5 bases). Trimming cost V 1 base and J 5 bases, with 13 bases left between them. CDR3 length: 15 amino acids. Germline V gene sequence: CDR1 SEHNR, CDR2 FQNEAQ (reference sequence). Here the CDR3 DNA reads TGTGCCAGCAGCTTAGTGCCCGGGGTCGTAGATACGCAGTATTTT. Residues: CASSLVPGVVDTQYF.

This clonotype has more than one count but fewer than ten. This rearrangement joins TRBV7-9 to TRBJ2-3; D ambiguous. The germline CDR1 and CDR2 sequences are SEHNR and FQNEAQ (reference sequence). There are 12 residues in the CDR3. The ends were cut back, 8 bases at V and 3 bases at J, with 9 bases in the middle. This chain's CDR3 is CASAVVTDTQYF. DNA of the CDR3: TGTGCCAGCGCGGTTGTAACAGATACGCAGTATTTT.

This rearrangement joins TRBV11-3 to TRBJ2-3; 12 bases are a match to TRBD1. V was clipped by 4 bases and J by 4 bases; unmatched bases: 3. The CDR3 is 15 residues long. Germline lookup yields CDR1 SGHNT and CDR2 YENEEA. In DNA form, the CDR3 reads TGTGCCAGCAGCTCCGGGACAGGGGGCCCAGATACGCAGTATTTT. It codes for CASSSGTGGPDTQYF.

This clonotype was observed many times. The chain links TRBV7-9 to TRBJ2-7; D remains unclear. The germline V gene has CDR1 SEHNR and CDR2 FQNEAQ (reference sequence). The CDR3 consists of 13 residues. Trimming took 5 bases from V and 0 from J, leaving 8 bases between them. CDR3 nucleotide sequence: TGTGCCAGCAGCCAGGTCACCTCCTACGAGCAGTACTTC. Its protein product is CASSQVTSYEQYF.

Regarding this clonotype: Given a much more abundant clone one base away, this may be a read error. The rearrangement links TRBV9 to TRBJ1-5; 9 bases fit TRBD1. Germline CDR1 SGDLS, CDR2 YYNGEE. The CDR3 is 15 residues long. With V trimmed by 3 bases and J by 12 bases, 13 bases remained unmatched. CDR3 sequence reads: CASSAGQGNGVRQHF. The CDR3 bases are TGTGCCAGCAGCGCGGGACAGGGTAACGGAGTGCGCCAGCATTTT.

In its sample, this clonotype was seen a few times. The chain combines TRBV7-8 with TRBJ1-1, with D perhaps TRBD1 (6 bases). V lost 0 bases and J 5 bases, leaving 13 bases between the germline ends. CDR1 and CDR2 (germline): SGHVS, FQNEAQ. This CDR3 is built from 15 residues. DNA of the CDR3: TGTGCCAGCAGCTTAGCGAGGGGGGCGGGGACTGAAGCTTTCTTT. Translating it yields CASSLARGAGTEAFF. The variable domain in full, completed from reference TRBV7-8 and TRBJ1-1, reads GAGVSQSPRYKVAKRGQDVALRCDPISGHVSLFWYQQALGQGPEFLTYFQNEAQLDKSGLPSDRFFAERPEGSVSTLKIQRTQQEDSAVYLCASSLARGAGTEAFFGQGTRLTVV.

The CDR3 region is CASSISSGHSYEQYF. CDR3 in DNA: TGTGCCAGTAGTATTAGTAGCGGACACTCCTACGAGCAGTACTTC. V gene TRBV19 combines with J gene TRBJ2-7, with a weak D call TRBD2 (6 bases). CDR1 is LNHDA and CDR2 is SQIVND in the germline V gene (reference sequence). CDR3 length equals 15 residues. V lost 3 bases and J 0 bases, leaving 12 bases between the germline ends.

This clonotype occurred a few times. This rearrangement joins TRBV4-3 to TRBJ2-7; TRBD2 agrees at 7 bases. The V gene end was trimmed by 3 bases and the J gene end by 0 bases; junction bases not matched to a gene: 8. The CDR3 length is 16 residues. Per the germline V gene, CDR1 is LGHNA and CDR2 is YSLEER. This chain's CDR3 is CASSQDASGTSYEQYF. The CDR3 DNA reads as TGCGCCAGCAGCCAGGACGCTAGCGGTACCTCCTACGAGCAGTACTTC.

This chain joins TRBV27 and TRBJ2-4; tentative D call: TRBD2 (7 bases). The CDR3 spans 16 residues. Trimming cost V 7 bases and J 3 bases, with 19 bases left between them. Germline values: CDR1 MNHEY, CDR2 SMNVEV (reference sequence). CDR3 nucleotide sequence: TGTGCCAGCACCGAGAGGGGGGGGGCGGTCAAAAACATTCAGTACTTC. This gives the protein CASTERGGAVKNIQYF.

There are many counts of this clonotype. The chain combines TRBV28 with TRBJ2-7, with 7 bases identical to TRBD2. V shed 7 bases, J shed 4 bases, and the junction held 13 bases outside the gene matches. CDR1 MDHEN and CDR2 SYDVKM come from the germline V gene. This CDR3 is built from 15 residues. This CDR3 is CASTLAEVGYYEQYF. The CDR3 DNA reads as TGTGCCAGCACTCTAGCGGAGGTCGGGTATTACGAGCAGTACTTC.

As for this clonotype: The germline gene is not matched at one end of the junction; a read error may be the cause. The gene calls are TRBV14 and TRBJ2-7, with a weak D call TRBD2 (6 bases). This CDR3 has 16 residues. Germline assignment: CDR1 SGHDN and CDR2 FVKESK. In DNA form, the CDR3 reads TGTGCCAGCGGCCAGGGACCGGGACGGGGGTGCTACGAGCGGTGCTTC. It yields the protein CASGQGPGRGCYERCF.

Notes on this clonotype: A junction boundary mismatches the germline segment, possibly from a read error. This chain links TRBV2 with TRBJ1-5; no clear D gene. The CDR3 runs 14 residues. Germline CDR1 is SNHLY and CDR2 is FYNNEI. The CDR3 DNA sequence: TGTGCCAGCAGTGAGGGATATCGCCCTCAGCCCCCGCATTTT. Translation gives CASSEGYRPQPPHF.

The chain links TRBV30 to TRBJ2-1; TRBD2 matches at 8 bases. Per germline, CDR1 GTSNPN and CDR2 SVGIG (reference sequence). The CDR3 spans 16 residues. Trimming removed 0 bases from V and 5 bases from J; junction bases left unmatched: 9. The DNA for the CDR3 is TGTGCCTGGAGTGTGGGTCTAGCGGGTCCGAACAATGAGCAGTTCTTC. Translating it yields CAWSVGLAGPNNEQFF.

The CDR3 bases are TGTGCCAGCAGCTTCGACAAAAGCGCTGAAGCTTTCTTT. Translation gives CASSFDKSAEAFF. V is TRBV5-4 and J is TRBJ1-1; no clear D gene. V lost 2 bases and J 6 bases, leaving 11 bases between the germline ends. There are 13 residues in the CDR3. In germline, CDR1 is SGHNT, CDR2 YYREEE (reference sequence).

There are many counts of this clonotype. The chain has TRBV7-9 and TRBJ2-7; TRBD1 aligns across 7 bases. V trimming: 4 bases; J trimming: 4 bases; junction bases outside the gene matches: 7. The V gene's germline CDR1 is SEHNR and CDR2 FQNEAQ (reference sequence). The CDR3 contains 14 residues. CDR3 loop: CASSSRQGGYEQYF. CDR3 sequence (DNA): TGTGCCAGCAGCTCCCGACAGGGTGGGTACGAGCAGTACTTC. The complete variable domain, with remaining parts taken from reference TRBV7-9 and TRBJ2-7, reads DTGVSQNPRHKITKRGQNVTFRCDPISEHNRLYWYRQTLGQGPEFLTYFQNEAQLEKSRLLSDRFSAERPKGSFSTLEIQRTEQGDSAMYLCASSSRQGGYEQYFGPGTRLTVT.

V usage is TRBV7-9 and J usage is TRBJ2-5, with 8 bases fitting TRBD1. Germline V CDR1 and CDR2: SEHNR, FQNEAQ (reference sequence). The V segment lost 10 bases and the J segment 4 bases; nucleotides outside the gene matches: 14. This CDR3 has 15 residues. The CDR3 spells CANSSETGTGETQYF. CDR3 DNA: TGTGCCAATAGCTCCGAAACCGGGACAGGAGAGACCCAGTACTTC.

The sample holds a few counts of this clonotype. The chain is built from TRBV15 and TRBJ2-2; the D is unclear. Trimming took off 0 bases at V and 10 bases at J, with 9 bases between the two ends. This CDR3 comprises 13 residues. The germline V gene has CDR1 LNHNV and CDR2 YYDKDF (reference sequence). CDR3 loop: CATSREQTQELFF. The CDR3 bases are TGTGCCACCAGCAGAGAACAGACTCAGGAGCTGTTTTTT.

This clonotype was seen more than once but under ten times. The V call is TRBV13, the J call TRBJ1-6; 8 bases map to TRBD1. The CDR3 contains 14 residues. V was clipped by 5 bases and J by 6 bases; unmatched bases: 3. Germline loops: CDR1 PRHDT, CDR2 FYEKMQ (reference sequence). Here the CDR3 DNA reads TGTGCCAGCAGCCGACAGGGGTTTAATTCACCCCTCCACTTT. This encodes CASSRQGFNSPLHF.

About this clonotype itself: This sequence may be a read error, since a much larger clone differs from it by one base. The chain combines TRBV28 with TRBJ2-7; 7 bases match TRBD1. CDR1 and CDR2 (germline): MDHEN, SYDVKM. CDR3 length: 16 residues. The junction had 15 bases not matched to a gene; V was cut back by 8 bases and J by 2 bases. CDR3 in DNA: TGTGCCAGCCGTTCCAGTCCCGGGACAGTCGCCTACGAGCAGTACTTC. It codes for CASRSSPGTVAYEQYF. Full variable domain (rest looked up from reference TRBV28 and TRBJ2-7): DVKVTQSSRYLVKRTGEKVFLECVQDMDHENMFWYRQDPGLGLRLIYFSYDVKMKEKGDIPEGYSVSREKKERFSLILESASTNQTSMYLCASRSSPGTVAYEQYFGPGTRLTVT.

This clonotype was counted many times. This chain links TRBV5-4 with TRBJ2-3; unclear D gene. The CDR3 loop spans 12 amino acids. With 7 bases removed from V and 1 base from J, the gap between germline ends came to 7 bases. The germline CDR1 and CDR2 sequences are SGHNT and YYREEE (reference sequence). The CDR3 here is CASGEGTDTQYF. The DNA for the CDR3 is TGTGCCAGCGGGGAAGGCACAGATACGCAGTATTTT.